This T cell receptor beta chain originates from a study of cytomegalovirus exposure and HLA in healthy donors. Study-wide results and limits: A later analysis showed that HLA-associated TCR beta chains had undergone more clonal expansion than equally common others.

Trimming pared 4 bases from V and 4 bases from J, leaving 17 bases between. Germline lookup yields CDR1 MNHNS and CDR2 SASEGT. The CDR3 length is 16 residues. Primers: 60 Vbeta forward and 13 Jbeta reverse. Libraries were prepared by immunoSEQ multiplex PCR; TCRdb keeps only in-frame clonotypes and omits some of them. This sample has roughly 120,000 clones, with 77% found just once. Concerning this clone: Its antigen is still unknown.

The sequencing input was PBMCs. The chain links TRBV6-1 to TRBJ1-5; weak D call: TRBD1 (6 bases). The receptor was isolated from a woman in her thirties or forties in good health and CMV-seropositive. CDR3 sequence (DNA): TGTGCCAGCAGTGTGGTAGGGGGAGCTGGAAATCAGCCCCAGCATTTT. Translated, it gives CASSVVGGAGNQPQHF.